The rows below give T cell receptor beta chains drawn from one sample of a study of graft-versus-host responses after intestinal transplantation. Their antigens remain unidentified. Assay used: immunoSEQ multiplex PCR; TCRdb lists only in-frame clones, some missing. The table records approximately 100,000 clones, approximately 87% of them present only once. This material consisted of unstimulated CD4+ T cells sorted from spleen or lymph node cells, taken before intestinal transplant. The receptor source for this set is a human donor who received an intestinal transplant. Each CDR3 is given with its conserved first and last residue. A D gene is named only where the DNA matches it firmly. Rows give clone size only sometimes, using once, few, many, or a class for an expanded clone.

clone size	D gene	V gene	J gene	CDR3 protein	CDR3 DNA
NA	TRBD2	TRBV7-2	TRBJ2-2	CASNSGGNTGELFF	TGTGCCAGCAACAGCGGGGGGAACACCGGGGAGCTGTTTTTT
NA	TRBD2	TRBV19	TRBJ2-1	CATISPAGGLNEQFF	TGTGCCACCATTAGCCCGGCGGGGGGGCTGAATGAGCAGTTCTTC
NA	TRBD2	TRBV9	TRBJ2-7	CASSPGGSGEQYF	TGTGCCAGCAGCCCGGGGGGTTCCGGCGAGCAGTACTTC
NA	TRBD1	TRBV10-3	TRBJ2-7	CAISGTGGSYEQYF	TGTGCCATCAGCGGGACAGGGGGCTCCTACGAGCAGTACTTC
NA	TRBD1	TRBV5-4	TRBJ1-4	CASSPTGVGKLFF	TGTGCCAGCAGTCCGACAGGGGTAGGAAAACTGTTTTTT
NA	TRBD1	TRBV11-2	TRBJ1-1	CASSQKHTGGTEAFF	TGTGCCAGCAGCCAAAAACACACAGGGGGAACTGAAGCTTTCTTT
NA	TRBD1	TRBV7-2	TRBJ1-6	CASSGRTGNSPLHF	TGTGCCAGCAGCGGGAGGACAGGAAATTCACCCCTCCACTTT
NA	NA	TRBV9	TRBJ1-2	CASSVDGGAVGGYTF	TGTGCCAGCAGCGTAGATGGGGGGGCTGTTGGGGGCTACACCTTC
NA	NA	TRBV19	TRBJ2-7	CASSPRGSLYEQYF	TGTGCCAGCAGTCCTAGGGGCAGCCTCTACGAGCAGTACTTC
NA	NA	TRBV5-1	TRBJ2-5	CASSAPSGLETQYF	TGCGCCAGCAGCGCCCCGTCAGGGTTGGAGACCCAGTACTTC
NA	NA	TRBV5-5	TRBJ2-7	CASSLGPAGYEQYF	TGTGCCAGCAGCTTGGGGCCGGCCGGGTACGAGCAGTACTTC
NA	NA	TRBV5-1	TRBJ1-2	CASSLVVSAGGYTF	TGCGCCAGCAGCTTGGTAGTTTCGGCGGGGGGCTACACCTTC
NA	NA	TRBV5-1	TRBJ1-1	CASSLDRTMGAFF	TGCGCCAGCAGCTTGGACAGGACAATGGGGGCTTTCTTT
NA	NA	TRBV14	TRBJ2-3	CASSPLRGGFTDTQYF	TGTGCCAGCAGCCCCTTGAGGGGGGGCTTCACAGATACGCAGTATTTT
few	TRBD1	TRBV18	TRBJ1-6	CASCGQGYSPLHF	TGTGCCAGCTGTGGACAGGGATACTCACCCCTCCACTTT
NA	NA	TRBV5-4	TRBJ2-1	CASSLGAGSYNEQFF	TGTGCCAGCAGCCTTGGGGCTGGTTCCTACAATGAGCAGTTCTTC
NA	TRBD2	TRBV19	TRBJ2-7	CASSIQRGGAYEQYF	TGTGCCAGTAGTATTCAGCGGGGGGGGGCCTACGAGCAGTACTTC
NA	NA	TRBV9	TRBJ1-2	CASSVESRPPSYGYTF	TGTGCCAGCAGCGTAGAGTCTAGACCCCCCTCCTATGGCTACACCTTC
NA	NA	TRBV9	TRBJ1-2	CASSRQGTGDGYTF	TGTGCCAGCAGCCGCCAGGGCACAGGCGATGGCTACACCTTC
NA	TRBD2	TRBV4-1	TRBJ2-7	CASSQDRASGGPSYEQYF	TGCGCCAGCAGCCAAGATAGGGCTAGCGGGGGACCTTCCTACGAGCAGTACTTC
NA	NA	TRBV15	TRBJ1-2	CATSRDSQPGYGYTF	TGTGCCACCAGCAGAGATTCGCAGCCAGGCTATGGCTACACCTTC
NA	NA	TRBV11-2	TRBJ1-1	CASSLGENTEAFF	TGTGCCAGCAGCTTAGGCGAGAACACTGAAGCTTTCTTT
NA	TRBD1	TRBV29-1	TRBJ2-5	CSVWTGEETQYF	TGCAGCGTTTGGACAGGGGAAGAGACCCAGTACTTC
once	NA	TRBV5-1	TRBJ1-1	CASSLGPQGQRDTEAFF	TGCGCCAGCAGCTTGGGGCCCCAAGGACAGAGGGACACTGAAGCTTTCTTT
NA	TRBD2	TRBV10-3	TRBJ2-3	CATLAGGTDTQYF	TGTGCCACCCTAGCGGGGGGCACAGATACGCAGTATTTT
NA	NA	TRBV6-1	TRBJ1-5	CASSPRGVLEQPQHF	TGTGCCAGCAGTCCCCGCGGGGTTTTGGAGCAGCCCCAGCATTTT
few	NA	TRBV5-6	TRBJ1-2	CASSLGVRQDLSRGYTF	TGTGCCAGCAGCTTGGGGGTCCGACAGGACTTGAGTCGGGGCTACACCTTC
NA	TRBD1	TRBV5-6	TRBJ1-1	CASSYRDRNTEAFF	TGTGCCAGCAGCTACCGGGACAGAAACACTGAAGCTTTCTTT
once	NA	TRBV5-8	TRBJ1-1	CASSLTLVGSTEAFF	TGTGCCAGCAGCTTGACTCTGGTTGGGAGCACTGAAGCTTTCTTT
NA	NA	TRBV11-2	TRBJ2-2	CASSLGGTGELFF	TGTGCCAGCAGCTTAGGAGGGACCGGGGAGCTGTTTTTT
NA	NA	TRBV4-1	TRBJ2-1	CASSRPGLGDEQFF	TGCGCCAGCAGCCGCCCGGGACTCGGGGATGAGCAGTTCTTC
NA	NA	TRBV5-1	TRBJ1-3	CASSTTGTGNTIYF	TGCGCCAGCAGCACCACAGGGACTGGAAACACCATATATTTT
once	TRBD1	TRBV7-6	TRBJ2-4	CASSLAPGQGAKNIQYF	TGTGCCAGCAGCTTGGCTCCGGGACAGGGGGCCAAAAACATTCAGTACTTC
NA	NA	TRBV7-9	TRBJ2-1	CASDPGLTYNEQFF	TGTGCCAGCGACCCGGGACTCACCTACAATGAGCAGTTCTTC
NA	NA	TRBV15	TRBJ1-2	CATSTPWGGDNYGYTF	TGTGCCACCAGCACCCCGTGGGGAGGAGATAACTATGGCTACACCTTC
NA	TRBD2	TRBV7-3	TRBJ2-1	CASSPSGGPYNEQFF	TGTGCCAGCAGCCCATCGGGGGGGCCCTACAATGAGCAGTTCTTC
NA	TRBD1	TRBV7-2	TRBJ1-3	CASTDRAGNTIYF	TGTGCCAGCACGGACAGGGCTGGAAACACCATATATTTT
NA	TRBD1	TRBV9	TRBJ1-3	CASSVARTGVFGNTIYF	TGTGCCAGCAGCGTCGCTAGGACAGGGGTTTTTGGAAACACCATATATTTT
NA	NA	TRBV5-1	TRBJ1-2	CASSLEGEGGYTF	TGCGCCAGCAGCTTGGAAGGGGAGGGTGGCTACACCTTC
once	NA	TRBV7-9	TRBJ2-7	CASSPGGLSEGEQYF	TGTGCCAGCAGCCCCGGGGGGCTGTCTGAAGGAGAGCAGTACTTC
NA	TRBD2	TRBV5-1	TRBJ2-7	CASSSVAGGPYEQYF	TGCGCCAGCAGCTCGGTAGCGGGGGGGCCGTACGAGCAGTACTTC
NA	NA	TRBV14	TRBJ1-4	CASSQDQGLATNEKLFF	TGTGCCAGCAGCCAAGATCAGGGGCTTGCAACTAATGAAAAACTGTTTTTT